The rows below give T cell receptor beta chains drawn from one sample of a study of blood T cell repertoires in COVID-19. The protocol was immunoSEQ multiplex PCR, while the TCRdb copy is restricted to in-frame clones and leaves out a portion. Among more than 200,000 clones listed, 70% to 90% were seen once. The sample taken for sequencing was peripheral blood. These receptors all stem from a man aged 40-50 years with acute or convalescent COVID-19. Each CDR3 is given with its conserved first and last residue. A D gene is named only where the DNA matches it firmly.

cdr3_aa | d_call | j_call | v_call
CASSLAAGEETQYF | . | TRBJ2-5 | TRBV5-1
CAWSWGSAAGSGEQFF | . | TRBJ2-1 | TRBV30
CATSDPLGEQFF | . | TRBJ2-1 | TRBV24-1
CASSLKQGTGYGYTF | TRBD1 | TRBJ1-2 | TRBV7-2
CASSPEMETQYF | . | TRBJ2-5 | TRBV18
CSVPGTSNEKLFF | . | TRBJ1-4 | TRBV29-1
CASSPESYYGYTF | . | TRBJ1-2 | TRBV5-1
CASSLVQGSTDTQYF | . | TRBJ2-3 | TRBV5-1
CASSSGTVNSPLHF | TRBD1 | TRBJ1-6 | TRBV7-6
CASSLEPSGGLNTGELFF | TRBD2 | TRBJ2-2 | TRBV5-4
CASSPGLAGWFF | TRBD2 | TRBJ2-1 | TRBV5-4
CAISLGLAGGARGGEQYF | TRBD2 | TRBJ2-7 | TRBV10-3
CASSLVSNEQFF | . | TRBJ2-1 | TRBV7-2
CAWSPGQPNTEAFF | . | TRBJ1-1 | TRBV30
CASSRGGPSYEQYF | . | TRBJ2-7 | TRBV13
CASSGGTASAHEQYF | . | TRBJ2-7 | TRBV5-4
CSVAQESGEKLFF | . | TRBJ1-4 | TRBV29-1
CASSSRGTQYF | . | TRBJ2-3 | TRBV5-8
CATSDLGGMGPYNEQFF | . | TRBJ2-1 | TRBV24-1
CAISAGLASYTQYF | TRBD2 | TRBJ2-3 | TRBV10-3
CASSEGWGRFSGANVLTF | . | TRBJ2-6 | TRBV2
CASSLALTGGYGYTF | TRBD1 | TRBJ1-2 | TRBV13
CSARVGANKGEAFF | . | TRBJ1-1 | TRBV29-1
CASSQGPGQRSPLHF | TRBD1 | TRBJ1-6 | TRBV4-1
CASSLWRGPGDTF | . | TRBJ1-2 | TRBV28
CASSINRAVGNEQFF | . | TRBJ2-1 | TRBV19
CASSLEGIINYGYTF | . | TRBJ1-2 | TRBV7-9
CASSLGYKSSYEQYF | . | TRBJ2-7 | TRBV5-5
CAWGAGFGGYTF | . | TRBJ1-2 | TRBV30
CASSFRGPPYEQYF | . | TRBJ2-7 | TRBV28
CASDNDGQLNTEAFF | . | TRBJ1-1 | TRBV18
CASSILKLGPQETQYF | . | TRBJ2-5 | TRBV7-9
CAWSVSLVTGELFF | . | TRBJ2-2 | TRBV30
CASRTSGGRRGYTF | TRBD1 | TRBJ1-2 | TRBV6-5
CASSPGSPNQPQHF | . | TRBJ1-5 | TRBV6-5
CASSTQANTEAFF | . | TRBJ1-1 | TRBV2
CASSPQGGDDEQFF | . | TRBJ2-1 | TRBV5-4
CASSLGTGGEQYF | TRBD1 | TRBJ2-7 | TRBV5-4
CASSLVDSSYEQYF | . | TRBJ2-7 | TRBV7-6
CASSPTARQGLYEQYF | TRBD1 | TRBJ2-7 | TRBV18
CASKKAGGQGQPQHF | TRBD1 | TRBJ1-5 | TRBV19
CAWSGAVPHGYTF | . | TRBJ1-2 | TRBV30
CASSLAGYSNQPQHF | . | TRBJ1-5 | TRBV27
CASSQIPWGGPNAYGYTF | . | TRBJ1-2 | TRBV3-1/TRBV3-2
CASSYEQGIGIQYF | TRBD1 | TRBJ2-4 | TRBV6-5
CASLGGGREFYGYTF | . | TRBJ1-2 | TRBV6-5
CASSPEALRDRERGHYEQYF | TRBD1 | TRBJ2-7 | TRBV3-1/TRBV3-2
CASSPGVNSNQPQHF | . | TRBJ1-5 | TRBV18
CASSYGTGVWEKLFF | TRBD1 | TRBJ1-4 | TRBV5-5
CSVDGQGPYEQYF | TRBD1 | TRBJ2-7 | TRBV29-1